What follows describes a single T cell receptor (beta chain). This record belongs to a study of blood T cell repertoires in COVID-19. The overall study: COVID-19 samples from acute and convalescent phases originated in the United States, Italy and Spain.

The ends were cut back, 4 bases at V and 5 bases at J, with 14 bases in the middle. CDR1 and CDR2 from the germline V gene are SEHNR and FQNEAQ (reference sequence). The CDR3 covers 14 residues. The data were produced by immunoSEQ multiplex PCR, yet TCRdb's version contains in-frame clones alone and is incomplete. The sample records 90,000 or so clones, around 72% being singletons. The sample taken for sequencing was peripheral blood. The TCR sequence derives from a woman aged 60-70 years in a cohort sampled during active or convalescent COVID-19. This chain links TRBV7-9 with TRBJ2-5, with D hard to call. The CDR3 spells CASSSTEFQETQYF. For the CDR3, the DNA is TGTGCCAGCAGCTCAACGGAGTTCCAGGAGACCCAGTACTTC. Filled out from reference TRBV7-9 and TRBJ2-5, the complete variable domain reads DTGVSQNPRHKITKRGQNVTFRCDPISEHNRLYWYRQTLGQGPEFLTYFQNEAQLEKSRLLSDRFSAERPKGSFSTLEIQRTEQGDSAMYLCASSSTEFQETQYFGPGTRLLVL.